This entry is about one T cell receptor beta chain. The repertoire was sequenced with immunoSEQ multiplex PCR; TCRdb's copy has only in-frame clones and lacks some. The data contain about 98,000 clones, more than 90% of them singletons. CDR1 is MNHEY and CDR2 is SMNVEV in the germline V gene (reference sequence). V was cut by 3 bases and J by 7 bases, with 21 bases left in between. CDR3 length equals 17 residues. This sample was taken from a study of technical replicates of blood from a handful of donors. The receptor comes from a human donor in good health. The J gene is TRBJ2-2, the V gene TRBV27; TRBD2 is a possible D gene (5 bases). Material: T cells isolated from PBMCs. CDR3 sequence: CASSLRRRSDFFGELFF. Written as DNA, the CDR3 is TGTGCCAGCAGTTTGAGGAGGCGATCGGATTTTTTCGGGGAGCTGTTTTTT.